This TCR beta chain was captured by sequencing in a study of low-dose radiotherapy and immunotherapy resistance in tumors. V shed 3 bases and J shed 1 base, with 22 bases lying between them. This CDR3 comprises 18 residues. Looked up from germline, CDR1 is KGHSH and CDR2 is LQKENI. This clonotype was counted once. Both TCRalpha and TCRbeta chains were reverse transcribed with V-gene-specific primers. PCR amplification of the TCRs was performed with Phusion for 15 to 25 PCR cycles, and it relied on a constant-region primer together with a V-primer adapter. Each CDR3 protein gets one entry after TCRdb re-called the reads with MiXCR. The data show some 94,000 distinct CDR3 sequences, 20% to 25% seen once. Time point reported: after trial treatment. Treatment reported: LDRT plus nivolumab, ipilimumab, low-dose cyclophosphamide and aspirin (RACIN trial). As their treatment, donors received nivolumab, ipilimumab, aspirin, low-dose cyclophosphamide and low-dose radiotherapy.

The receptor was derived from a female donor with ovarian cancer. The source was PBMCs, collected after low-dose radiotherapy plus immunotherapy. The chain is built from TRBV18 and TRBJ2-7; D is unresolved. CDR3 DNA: TGTGCCAGCTCACCCCTCGGCCCCGACCCCTTTTTGTCCTACGAGCAGTACTTC. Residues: CASSPLGPDPFLSYEQYF.